The source of this T cell receptor (beta chain) is a study of blood T cells in healthy people across ages. Aged roughly 6 to 90, donors were systemically healthy Caucasians from Russia. A J-beta primer mix and a sample-barcoded 5' primer were used in a second PCR of roughly 7 to 12 cycles. All samples gave at least 2.5 million CDR3-containing paired-end reads. TCRdb independently ran MiXCR on the 5' RACE reads; one entry per CDR3 protein. The sample lists approximately 850,000 distinct CDR3 sequences, 58% occurring once. V was trimmed by 6 bases and J by 4 bases, leaving 15 bases between them. Per germline, CDR1 MNHEY and CDR2 SMNVEV (reference sequence). The CDR3 has 14 residues.

The chain is built from TRBV27 and TRBJ1-2, with D maybe TRBD1 (5 bases). The sequenced material came from blood. This clonotype originated in a man aged 30 to 39 in good health. The CDR3 protein is CASSMRAGAYGYTF. DNA for the CDR3: TGTGCCAGCAGCATGAGAGCCGGGGCCTATGGCTACACCTTC.